These 6 T cell receptor beta chains originate from one sample sequenced in a study of blood T cell repertoires in COVID-19. Clones were read by immunoSEQ multiplex PCR, and TCRdb kept only the in-frame ones, dropping some. The data show 300,000 to 400,000 clones, roughly 91% seen once. Sequences were obtained from PBMCs or T cells enriched from blood (not recorded which). The source is a woman under 30 who had recovered from COVID-19.

The gene calls are TRBV4-1 and TRBJ1-6; 9 bases line up with TRBD1. Looked up from germline, CDR1 is MGHRA and CDR2 is YSYEKL. Trimming cost V 0 bases and J 9 bases; bases outside gene matches: 6. The CDR3 runs to 16 residues. CDR3 in DNA: TGCGCCAGCAGCCAAGATGGGACAGGGATGTCTTCACCCCTCCACTTT. Protein product: CASSQDGTGMSSPLHF.

The chain joins TRBV3-1 (or the pseudogene TRBV3-2) to TRBJ1-6; D not certain. The CDR3 is 15 residues long. Germline V lookup: CDR1 LGHDT, CDR2 YNNKEL (reference sequence). V lost 1 base and J 5 bases, leaving 9 bases between the germline ends. Written as DNA, the CDR3 is TGTGCCAGCAGCCAAGGTGTCAGTGATAATTCACCCCTCCACTTT. Amino acids: CASSQGVSDNSPLHF.

The rearrangement joins TRBV4-3 to TRBJ1-2, with TRBD1 identical over 10 bases. Germline V gene sequence: CDR1 LGHNA, CDR2 YSLEER. Germline trimming cut 5 bases from V and 8 bases from J; bases unmatched to any gene: 8. This CDR3 has 14 amino acids. CDR3 sequence: CASSFDRGRLGYTF. The CDR3 DNA reads as TGCGCCAGCAGCTTTGACAGGGGGCGGCTAGGCTACACCTTC.

This chain connects TRBV5-1 to TRBJ2-3; D remains ambiguous. V lost 1 base and J lost 1, with 7 bases in between. Germline values: CDR1 SGHRS, CDR2 YFSETQ. This CDR3 region has 14 residues. This chain's CDR3 is CASSLPEGTDTQYF. The CDR3 DNA follows: TGCGCCAGCAGCTTGCCAGAGGGCACAGATACGCAGTATTTT.

This chain uses TRBV9 with TRBJ2-5; 14 bases map to TRBD2. After removal of 2 bases from V and 5 bases from J, the junction contained 5 bases not matched to a gene. The CDR3 runs 16 residues. Germline-derived CDR1 and CDR2 are SGDLS and YYNGEE. In DNA form, the CDR3 reads TGTGCCAGCAGCGTGACTAGCGGGGGGGCAGGGGAGACCCAGTACTTC. This codes for CASSVTSGGAGETQYF.

The rearrangement joins TRBV27 to TRBJ1-6; D gene unclear. CDR1 MNHEY and CDR2 SMNVEV come from the germline V gene (reference sequence). V was clipped by 4 bases and J by 4 bases, with 14 bases between them. This CDR3 contains 16 residues. Here the CDR3 reads CASSWRLTEYNSPLHF. CDR3 coding DNA: TGTGCCAGCAGTTGGCGCCTGACGGAGTATAATTCACCCCTCCACTTT.